The 15 T cell receptor beta chains below all came from one sample that was sequenced in a study of T cell clones after liver transplantation. Repertoires were generated with immunoSEQ multiplex PCR, while TCRdb's copy carries only in-frame clones and drops some. The sample shows around 120,000 clones, over 75% of them seen only once. The input for sequencing was CD4+ T cells from blood, taken 12 months after liver transplant. These receptors were obtained from a human patient who received a liver transplant. Certain T cells may be donor cells from the graft.

The CDR3 loop is CASSLVAGGRETQYF. The CDR3 coding sequence is TGTGCCAGCAGCTTAGTAGCAGGGGGGAGAGAGACCCAGTACTTC. The rearrangement joins TRBV11-2 to TRBJ2-5; the D gene is possibly TRBD1 (7 bases). V lost 1 base to trimming and J lost 4 bases, with 13 bases between them. The CDR3 consists of 15 residues. Germline values: CDR1 SGHAT, CDR2 FQNNGV.

V is TRBV19 and J is TRBJ2-1; TRBD2 matches 11 bases. The CDR3 has 15 residues. The germline V gene has CDR1 LNHDA and CDR2 SQIVND (reference sequence). The V gene end was trimmed by 6 bases and the J gene end by 8 bases; junction bases not matched to a gene: 9. The CDR3: CASRPTSGSVDEQFF. CDR3 DNA sequence: TGTGCCAGTAGGCCTACTAGCGGGAGTGTAGATGAGCAGTTCTTC.

The chain is built from TRBV5-1 and TRBJ2-1; TRBD2 agrees at 11 bases. Looked up from germline, CDR1 is SGHRS and CDR2 is YFSETQ. The CDR3 has 14 amino acids. V shed 5 bases, J shed 5 bases, and the junction held 3 bases outside the gene matches. This CDR3 reads CASRGLAENNEQFF. CDR3 nucleotide sequence: TGCGCCAGCAGGGGACTAGCGGAGAACAATGAGCAGTTCTTC. Using reference TRBV5-1 and TRBJ2-1 for the parts outside the CDR3, the full variable domain is KAGVTQTPRYLIKTRGQQVTLSCSPISGHRSVSWYQQTPGQGLQFLFEYFSETQRNKGNFPGRFSGRQFSNSRSEMNVSTLELGDSALYLCASRGLAENNEQFFGPGTRLTVL.

CDR3 sequence reads: CATSRDWSPQGDSNQPQHF. In DNA form, the CDR3 reads TGTGCCACCAGCAGAGATTGGTCCCCGCAGGGCGATAGCAATCAGCCCCAGCATTTT. The chain carries TRBV15 and TRBJ1-5; possible D gene TRBD1, 5 bases. The CDR3 has 19 residues. Trimming took off 0 bases at V and 0 bases at J, with 18 bases between the two ends. Germline CDR1 reads LNHNV; CDR2 reads YYDKDF (reference sequence).

The gene calls are TRBV11-3 and TRBJ1-1, with 7 bases that match TRBD1. Germline CDR1 is SGHNT and CDR2 is YENEEA. The junction had 8 bases not matched to a gene; V was cut back by 2 bases and J by 8 bases. There are 14 residues in the CDR3. The CDR3 DNA is TGTGCCAGCAGCTTAAGTACAGGGGCCTCAGAAGCTTTCTTT. This translates into CASSLSTGASEAFF.

The CDR3 DNA reads TGTGCCAGCAGCGAGGACAACTATGGCTACACCTTC. Translated, it gives CASSEDNYGYTF. The chain carries TRBV7-2 and TRBJ1-2; unclear D gene. The CDR3 totals 12 residues. Germline V lookup: CDR1 SGHTA, CDR2 FQGNSA. The V and J ends lost 5 bases and 2 bases respectively, with 6 bases between them.

The chain carries TRBV5-1 and TRBJ2-2, with D unclear. The length of the CDR3 is 15 residues. V was clipped by 0 bases and J by 2 bases, with 8 bases between them. Germline-derived CDR1 and CDR2 are SGHRS and YFSETQ. The CDR3 reads CASSLEVTNTGELFF. The CDR3 coding sequence is TGCGCCAGCAGCTTGGAGGTCACAAACACCGGGGAGCTGTTTTTT.

The chain carries TRBV19 and TRBJ1-2; D is uncertain. The germline CDR1 and CDR2 sequences are LNHDA and SQIVND (reference sequence). The V end was cut by 4 bases, the J end by 4 bases, with 13 bases between. This CDR3 is 14 amino acids long. DNA of the CDR3: TGTGCCAGTAGTAAGCAGGCGGACGGCTATGGCTACACCTTC. Its protein is CASSKQADGYGYTF.

V usage is TRBV15 and J usage is TRBJ1-4; unclear D gene. Per germline, CDR1 LNHNV and CDR2 YYDKDF (reference sequence). Trimming took 8 bases from V and 7 from J, leaving 23 bases between them. The CDR3 sequence is 16 residues long. The CDR3: CATARVSGEPSEKLFF. CDR3 coding DNA: TGTGCCACCGCTCGTGTGAGCGGGGAACCCTCTGAAAAACTGTTTTTT.

This chain uses TRBV5-4 with TRBJ1-2, with 9 positions matching TRBD1. The CDR3 runs to 15 residues. The germline CDR1 and CDR2 sequences are SGHNT and YYREEE (reference sequence). The V gene end was trimmed by 3 bases and the J gene end by 4 bases; junction bases not matched to a gene: 7. CDR3 in amino acids: CASSSTGGAGYGYTF. CDR3 nucleotides: TGTGCCAGCAGCTCTACAGGGGGCGCGGGCTATGGCTACACCTTC.

The chain employs TRBV9 and TRBJ2-2, with D uncertain. Between the trimmed V and J ends, which lost 7 bases and 2 bases, there was a span of 6 bases. CDR1 SGDLS and CDR2 YYNGEE come from the germline V gene. The CDR3 spans 12 residues. CDR3 in amino acids: CASALNTGELFF. DNA for the CDR3: TGTGCCAGCGCATTAAACACCGGGGAGCTGTTTTTT.

V is TRBV4-3 and J is TRBJ2-3; D may be TRBD1 or TRBD2 (6 bases each). CDR1 is LGHNA and CDR2 is YSLEER in the germline V gene. Trimming shortened V by 4 bases and J by 2 bases, and 19 bases separated the two germline ends. The CDR3 contains 17 residues. CDR3: CASSLQRGTPNTDTQYF. In DNA, the CDR3 is TGCGCCAGCAGCCTCCAGAGGGGGACTCCAAACACAGATACGCAGTATTTT.

The chain uses TRBV29-1 and TRBJ2-7; 8 nucleotides match TRBD1. This CDR3 has 16 residues. Germline lookup yields CDR1 SQVTM and CDR2 ANQGSEA. V lost 3 bases to trimming and J lost 3 bases; unmatched junction nucleotides: 13. In nucleotides, the CDR3 is TGCAGCGTTGAGGGCCTCGTCGGACAGGGAAACTACGAGCAGTACTTC. This codes for CSVEGLVGQGNYEQYF.

As concerns this clone: Different DNA sequences within this sample yield the same CDR3. This chain joins TRBV19 and TRBJ2-3; D not certain. Germline-derived CDR1 and CDR2 are LNHDA and SQIVND (reference sequence). V was clipped by 6 bases and J by 2 bases, with 3 bases between them. This CDR3 region has 11 residues. CDR3 in amino acids: CASRNTDTQYF. The CDR3 DNA reads TGTGCCAGTAGGAACACAGATACGCAGTATTTT.

This sequence joins TRBV9 and TRBJ2-2; 9 bases are shared with TRBD2. Germline V gene sequence: CDR1 SGDLS, CDR2 YYNGEE. This CDR3 spans 15 amino acids. Germline trimming cut 8 bases from V and 0 bases from J; bases unmatched to any gene: 5. The CDR3 DNA reads as TGTGCCAGTACTAGCGGGCTAACGAACACCGGGGAGCTGTTTTTT. This encodes CASTSGLTNTGELFF.